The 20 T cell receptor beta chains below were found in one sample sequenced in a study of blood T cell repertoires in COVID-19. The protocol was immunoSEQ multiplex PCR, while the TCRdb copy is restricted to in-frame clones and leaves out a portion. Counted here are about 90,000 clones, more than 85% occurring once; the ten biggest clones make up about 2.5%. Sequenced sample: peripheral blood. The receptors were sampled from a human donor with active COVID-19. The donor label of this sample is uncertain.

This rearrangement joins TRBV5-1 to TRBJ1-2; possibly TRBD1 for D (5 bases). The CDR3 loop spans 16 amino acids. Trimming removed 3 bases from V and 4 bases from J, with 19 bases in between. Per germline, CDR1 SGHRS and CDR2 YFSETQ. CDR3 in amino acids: CASSYTRGGAPYGYTF. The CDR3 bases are TGCGCCAGCAGCTATACCCGGGGAGGGGCGCCCTATGGCTACACCTTC.

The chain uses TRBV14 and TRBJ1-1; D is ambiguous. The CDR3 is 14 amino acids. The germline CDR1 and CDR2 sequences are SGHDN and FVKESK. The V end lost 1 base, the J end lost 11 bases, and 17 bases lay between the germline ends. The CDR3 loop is CASSQARSFGEAFF. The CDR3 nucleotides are TGTGCCAGCAGCCAAGCTCGTTCCTTTGGTGAGGCTTTCTTT.

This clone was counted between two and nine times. CDR3 coding DNA: TGTGCCAGCAGCGTAGCCCCCTCGGGGGGGCTAGGAAGAGAGACCCAGTACTTC. Protein product: CASSVAPSGGLGRETQYF. V is TRBV9 and J is TRBJ2-5, with 8 nucleotides matching TRBD2. V was clipped by 0 bases and J by 4 bases; unmatched bases: 14. Germline V gene lookup returns CDR1 SGDLS and CDR2 YYNGEE. CDR3 length: 18 amino acids.

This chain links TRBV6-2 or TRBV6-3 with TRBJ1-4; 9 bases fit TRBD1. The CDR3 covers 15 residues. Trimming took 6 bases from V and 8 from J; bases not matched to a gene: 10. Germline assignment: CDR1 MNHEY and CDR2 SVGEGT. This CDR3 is CASSLLQGAREKLFF. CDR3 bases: TGTGCCAGCAGCCTATTACAGGGGGCTCGGGAAAAACTGTTTTTT.

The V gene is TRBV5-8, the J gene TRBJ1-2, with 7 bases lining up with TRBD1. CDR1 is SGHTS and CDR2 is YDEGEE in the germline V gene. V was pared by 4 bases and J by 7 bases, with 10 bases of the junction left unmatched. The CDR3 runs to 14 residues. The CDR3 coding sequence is TGTGCCAGCAGCCGAGACAGGGAAGGATCTGGCTACACCTTC. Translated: CASSRDREGSGYTF.

The DNA of the CDR3 is TGTGCCAGCAGCTGGGGTCGGGACAGGGGAATAGGTGAAGCTTTCTTT. Translation gives CASSWGRDRGIGEAFF. The chain links TRBV5-8 to TRBJ1-1; 10 nucleotides match TRBD1. J lost 7 bases, V lost 3 bases, and 12 bases had no gene match. Germline lookup yields CDR1 SGHTS and CDR2 YDEGEE. This CDR3 comprises 16 residues.

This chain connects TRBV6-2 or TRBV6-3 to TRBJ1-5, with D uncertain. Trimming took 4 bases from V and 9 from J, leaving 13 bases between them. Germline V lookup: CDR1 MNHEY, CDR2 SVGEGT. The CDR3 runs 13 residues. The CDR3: CASSLGSLRPQHF. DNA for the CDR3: TGTGCCAGCAGTTTGGGCTCGCTTAGGCCCCAGCATTTT.

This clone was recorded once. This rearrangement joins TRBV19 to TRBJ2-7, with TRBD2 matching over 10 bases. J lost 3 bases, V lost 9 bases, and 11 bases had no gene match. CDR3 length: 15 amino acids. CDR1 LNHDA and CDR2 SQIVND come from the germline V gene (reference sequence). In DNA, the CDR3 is TGTGCCAGCGGAACTAGCGGGGCCCCAGACTACGAGCAGTACTTC. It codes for CASGTSGAPDYEQYF.

CDR3 bases: TGTGCCAGCAGCGCCACCGGGACAGGGACTAACTATGGCTACACCTTC. Amino acid sequence: CASSATGTGTNYGYTF. This chain connects TRBV13 to TRBJ1-2; TRBD1 matches 9 bases. Trimming at V came to 5 bases and at J to 0 bases, leaving 7 bases not matched to a gene. This CDR3 region has 16 residues. CDR1 PRHDT and CDR2 FYEKMQ come from the germline V gene (reference sequence).

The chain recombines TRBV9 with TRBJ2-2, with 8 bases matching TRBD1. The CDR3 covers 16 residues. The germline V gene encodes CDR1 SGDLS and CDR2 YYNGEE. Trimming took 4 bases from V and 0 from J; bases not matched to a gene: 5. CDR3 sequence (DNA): TGTGCCAGCAGCTTTCGGACAGGGACGAACACCGGGGAGCTGTTTTTT. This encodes CASSFRTGTNTGELFF.

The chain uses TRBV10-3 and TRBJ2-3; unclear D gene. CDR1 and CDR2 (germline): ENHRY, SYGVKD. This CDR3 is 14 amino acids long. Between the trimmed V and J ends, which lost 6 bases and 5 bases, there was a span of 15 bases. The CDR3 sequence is CAISPSRAEDTQYF. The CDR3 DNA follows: TGTGCCATCAGCCCGTCCCGAGCCGAAGATACGCAGTATTTT.

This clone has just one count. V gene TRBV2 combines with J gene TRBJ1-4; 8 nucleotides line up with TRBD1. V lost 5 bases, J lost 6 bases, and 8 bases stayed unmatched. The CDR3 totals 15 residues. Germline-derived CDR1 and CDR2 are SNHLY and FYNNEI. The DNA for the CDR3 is TGTGCCAGCAGTCCTAGGACAGGGTCAGATGAAAAACTGTTTTTT. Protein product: CASSPRTGSDEKLFF.

CDR3 loop: CASSPGAEVNTEAFF. CDR3 nucleotide sequence: TGTGCCAGCTCACCGGGGGCGGAGGTGAACACTGAAGCTTTCTTT. V and J are TRBV18 and TRBJ1-1; D may be TRBD1 (6 bases). Germline V gene lookup returns CDR1 KGHSH and CDR2 LQKENI. This CDR3 region has 15 residues. V was pared by 3 bases and J by 0 bases, with 11 bases between. The full variable domain, its missing parts supplied by reference TRBV18 and TRBJ1-1, is NAGVMQNPRHLVRRRGQEARLRCSPMKGHSHVYWYRQLPEEGLKFMVYLQKENIIDESGMPKERFSAEFPKEGPSILRIQQVVRGDSAAYFCASSPGAEVNTEAFFGQGTRLTVV.

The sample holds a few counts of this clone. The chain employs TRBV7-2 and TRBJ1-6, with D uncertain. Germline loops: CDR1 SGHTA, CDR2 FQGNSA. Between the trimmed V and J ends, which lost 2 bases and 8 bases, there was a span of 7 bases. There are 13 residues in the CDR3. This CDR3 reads CASSLLGDSPLHF. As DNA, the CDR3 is TGTGCCAGCAGCTTACTCGGGGATTCACCCCTCCACTTT.

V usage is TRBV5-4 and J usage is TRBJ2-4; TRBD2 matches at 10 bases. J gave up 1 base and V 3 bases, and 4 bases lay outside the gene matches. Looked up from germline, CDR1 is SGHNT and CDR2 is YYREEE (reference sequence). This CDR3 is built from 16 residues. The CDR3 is CASSYTSGDAKNIQYF. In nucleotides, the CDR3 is TGTGCCAGCAGCTACACTAGCGGGGATGCCAAAAACATTCAGTACTTC.

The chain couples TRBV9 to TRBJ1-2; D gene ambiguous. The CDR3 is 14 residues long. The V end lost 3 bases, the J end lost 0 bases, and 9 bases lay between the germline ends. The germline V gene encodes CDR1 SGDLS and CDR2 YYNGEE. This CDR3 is CASSAPSSNYGYTF. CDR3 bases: TGTGCCAGCAGCGCCCCCTCCTCTAACTATGGCTACACCTTC. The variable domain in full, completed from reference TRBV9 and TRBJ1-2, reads DSGVTQTPKHLITATGQRVTLRCSPRSGDLSVYWYQQSLDQGLQFLIQYYNGEERAKGNILERFSAQQFPDLHSELNLSSLELGDSALYFCASSAPSSNYGYTFGSGTRLTVV.

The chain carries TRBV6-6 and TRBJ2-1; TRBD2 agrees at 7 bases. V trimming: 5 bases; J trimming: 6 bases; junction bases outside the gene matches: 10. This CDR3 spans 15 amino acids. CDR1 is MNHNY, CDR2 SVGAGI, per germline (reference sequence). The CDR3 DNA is TGTGCCAGCAGTAGCAGAATAGCGGGTTCCAATGAGCAGTTCTTC. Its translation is CASSSRIAGSNEQFF.

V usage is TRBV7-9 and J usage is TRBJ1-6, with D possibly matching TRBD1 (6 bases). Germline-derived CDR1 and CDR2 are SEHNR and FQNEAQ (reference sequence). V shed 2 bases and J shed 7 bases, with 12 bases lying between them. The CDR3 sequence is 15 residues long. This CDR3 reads CASSLLAGENSPLHF. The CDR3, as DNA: TGTGCCAGCAGCTTACTGGCAGGGGAGAATTCACCCCTCCACTTT.

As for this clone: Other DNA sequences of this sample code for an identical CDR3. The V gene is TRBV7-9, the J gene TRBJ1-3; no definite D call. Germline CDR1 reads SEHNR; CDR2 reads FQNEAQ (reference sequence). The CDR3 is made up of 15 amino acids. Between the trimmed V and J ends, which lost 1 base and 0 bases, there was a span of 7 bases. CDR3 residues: CASSLVGSSGNTIYF. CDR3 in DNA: TGTGCCAGCAGCTTAGTCGGTAGCTCTGGAAACACCATATATTTT.

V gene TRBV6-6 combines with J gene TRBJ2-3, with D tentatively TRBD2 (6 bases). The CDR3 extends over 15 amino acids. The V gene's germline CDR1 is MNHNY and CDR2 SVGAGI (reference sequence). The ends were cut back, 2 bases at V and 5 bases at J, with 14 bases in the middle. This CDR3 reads CASSYVAGPRDTQYF. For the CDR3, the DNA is TGTGCCAGCAGTTACGTCGCGGGGCCGAGAGATACGCAGTATTTT.